This record looks at one TCR beta chain sequence and its context. Its antigen is undetermined. This CDR3 has 14 residues. CDR1 SGHRS and CDR2 YFSETQ come from the germline V gene. The J segment lost 6 bases and the V segment lost 4 bases, leaving 8 bases of the junction unmatched. The PCR ran on 60 Vbeta and 13 Jbeta primers. Sequencing was performed with immunoSEQ multiplex PCR; in TCRdb, only in-frame clones are kept and a portion is missing. The sample consists of around 180,000 clones, 80% to 90% of them appearing once. This entry comes from a study of cytomegalovirus exposure and HLA in healthy donors. Findings and caveats of the study: It was confirmed in vitro that a few of the CMV-associated chains were specific for CMV antigens.

The chain links TRBV5-1 to TRBJ2-7; TRBD2 agrees at 9 bases. Sequenced: PBMCs. The TCR sequence derives from a girl between 2 and 10 years old in good health and CMV-seropositive. This CDR3 reads CASSISGSESEQYF. In DNA, the CDR3 is TGCGCCAGCAGCATTAGCGGGAGTGAGTCCGAGCAGTACTTC.